There are many counts of the clone carrying this T cell receptor (beta chain). Its antigen is as yet unknown. The time point here: newly diagnosed GD, antithyroid drugs for less than 3 months. The TCR library was made from RNA that had been extracted from PBMCs in TRIzol. The CDR3 contains 17 residues. Losses at the gene ends were 4 bases for V and 6 bases for J; bases not matched to a gene: 13. Germline lookup yields CDR1 MDHEN and CDR2 SYDVKM. Construction of TCR beta libraries relied on iRepertoire HTBI primers and on Arm-PCR targeting CDR3 regions. TCRdb fed the multiplex PCR reads into MiXCR, producing one record per CDR3 protein. The sample yields about 460,000 distinct CDR3 sequences, around 15% seen once. The data belong to a study of regulatory T cells in long-lasting Graves disease. Study-wide background: Patients with new Graves' disease had used antithyroid drugs below 3 months.

Study-level findings and limits: TRBV28, TRBJ1-2 and TRBJ2-5 emerged as the favored segments in persistent disease. Between persistent patients, a few thousand public clonotypes were shared, exceeding the roughly 1,000 shared between new patients.

The data were also submitted as part of a second study, on T cells in Graves' hyperthyroidism and ophthalmopathy. That report notes: Model output signaled ophthalmopathy a median approximately six months ahead of onset.

The TCR comes from a woman in her fifties or sixties with Graves disease. The sequencing here drew on peripheral blood mononuclear cells (PBMCs), taken at new diagnosis, from a patient treated with antithyroid drugs. V usage is TRBV28 and J usage is TRBJ1-4; TRBD1 agrees at 8 bases. CDR3 amino acids: CASSSERTGGGDEKLFF. CDR3 DNA sequence: TGTGCCAGCAGTTCTGAGCGTACAGGGGGAGGCGATGAAAAACTGTTTTTT. The full variable domain, with the rest looked up from reference TRBV28 and TRBJ1-4, is DVKVTQSSRYLVKRTGEKVFLECVQDMDHENMFWYRQDPGLGLRLIYFSYDVKMKEKGDIPEGYSVSREKKERFSLILESASTNQTSMYLCASSSERTGGGDEKLFFGSGTQLSVL.